Listed below are T cell receptor beta chains from one sample, sequenced in a study of T cell changes during pregnancy in multiple sclerosis. This table comes from immunoSEQ multiplex PCR, and its TCRdb copy is limited to in-frame clones, with some not included. Here the sample spans about 83,000 clones, around 96% being singletons. The sample in question was peripheral blood, obtained in the second trimester of pregnancy. The source of these receptors is a female donor with multiple sclerosis, enrolled in a pregnancy study. Both conserved end residues are part of each CDR3. Fields, in order: D gene, J gene, clone size, V gene, CDR3 protein, CDR3 DNA. D genes are given only for firm matches. Not all rows give a size; the values are once, few, many and, for expanded clones, a class.

>TRBD1|TRBJ1-1|-|TRBV5-1
CASSGVDRGNTEAFF
TGCGCCAGCAGCGGAGTTGACAGGGGAAATACTGAAGCTTTCTTT
>TRBD1|TRBJ2-5|-|TRBV5-1
CASSFSGQGEETQYF
TGCGCCAGCAGCTTCTCCGGACAGGGAGAAGAGACCCAGTACTTC
>TRBD1|TRBJ2-3|-|TRBV30
CAWCPGTGPPQYF
TGTGCCTGGTGTCCCGGGACAGGTCCGCCGCAGTATTTT
>-|TRBJ1-1|once|TRBV13
CASSSFAVNTEAFF
TGTGCCAGCAGCTCCTTTGCGGTGAACACTGAAGCTTTCTTT
>TRBD1|TRBJ2-3|-|TRBV27
CASWSDREATTDTQYF
TGTGCCAGCTGGTCGGACAGGGAGGCCACAACAGATACGCAGTATTTT
>TRBD2|TRBJ2-5|-|TRBV5-6
CASSSFLLAEKQETQYF
TGTGCCAGCAGCAGCTTCTTACTAGCGGAAAAACAAGAGACCCAGTACTTC
>-|TRBJ1-2|-|TRBV28
CASLSGIYGYTF
TGTGCCAGCTTATCGGGGATATATGGCTACACCTTC
>TRBD2|TRBJ2-1|-|TRBV6-1
CASSESRGSGRGSRYNEQFF
TGTGCCAGCAGTGAATCTCGTGGTAGCGGGAGGGGATCGAGATACAATGAGCAGTTCTTC
>TRBD2|TRBJ2-1|-|TRBV5-1
CASSPTARLADLYNEQFF
TGCGCCAGCAGCCCCACGGCCCGACTAGCGGACCTGTACAATGAGCAGTTCTTC
>TRBD1|TRBJ1-5|-|TRBV2
CASRVPRDRNQPQHF
TGTGCCAGCAGGGTACCGAGGGACAGAAATCAGCCCCAGCATTTT
>TRBD2|TRBJ2-7|-|TRBV28
CASRTSGMTEYEQYF
TGTGCCAGCAGGACTAGCGGGATGACAGAATACGAGCAGTACTTC
>TRBD2|TRBJ2-5|-|TRBV29-1
CSVGGGGPRKTQYF
TGCAGCGTTGGGGGGGGAGGGCCTCGGAAGACCCAGTACTTC
>-|TRBJ2-1|-|TRBV4-1
CASSHVSAGVDNEQFF
TGCGCCAGCAGCCATGTCAGCGCAGGGGTGGACAATGAGCAGTTCTTC
>TRBD2|TRBJ2-3|-|TRBV27
CASSLAGGLRDTQYF
TGTGCCAGCAGCCTAGCGGGAGGGTTGAGAGATACGCAGTATTTT
>-|TRBJ2-2|once|TRBV9
CASSEDIANTGELFF
TGTGCCAGCAGCGAGGACATCGCGAACACCGGGGAGCTGTTTTTT
>TRBD2|TRBJ2-2|-|TRBV6-4
CASSDETSGTTGELFF
TGTGCCAGCAGTGATGAAACTAGCGGGACCACCGGGGAGCTGTTTTTT
>TRBD1|TRBJ2-7|-|TRBV7-2
CASSLRTGGMDEQYF
TGTGCCAGCAGCTTGCGGACAGGGGGTATGGACGAGCAGTACTTC
>TRBD2|TRBJ2-7|-|TRBV5-6
CASSWTSFPYEQYF
TGTGCCAGCAGCTGGACTAGCTTCCCCTACGAGCAGTACTTC
>TRBD1|TRBJ2-1|-|TRBV25-1
CASSPKQGVGYNEQFF
TGTGCCAGCAGTCCGAAACAGGGGGTTGGCTACAATGAGCAGTTCTTC
>TRBD2|TRBJ2-1|once|TRBV7-6
CASSSGGGRPLNEQFF
TGTGCCAGCAGCTCTGGGGGCGGGAGGCCTCTAAATGAGCAGTTCTTC
>-|TRBJ2-2|-|TRBV5-6
CASSLAVGELFF
TGTGCCAGCAGCTTGGCGGTCGGGGAGCTGTTTTTT
>-|TRBJ2-2|-|TRBV13
CASSLSIGVKTGELFF
TGTGCCAGCAGCTTAAGTATAGGGGTTAAGACCGGGGAGCTGTTTTTT
>TRBD1|TRBJ1-1|-|TRBV5-1
CASSWGQGGTEAFF
TGCGCCAGCAGCTGGGGACAGGGTGGTACTGAAGCTTTCTTT
>-|TRBJ2-1|-|TRBV4-3
CASSLQLSGEGGHEQFF
TGCGCCAGCAGCCTCCAACTTAGCGGGGAAGGGGGCCATGAGCAGTTCTTC
>-|TRBJ2-2|-|TRBV6-5
CASGPFGNTGELFF
TGTGCCAGCGGGCCCTTCGGGAACACCGGGGAGCTGTTTTTT
>TRBD2|TRBJ2-7|-|TRBV5-1
CASSLTSGIEQYF
TGCGCCAGCAGCTTGACTAGCGGGATCGAGCAGTACTTC
>-|TRBJ1-5|once|TRBV7-2
CASSPGPRGIREPQHF
TGTGCCAGCAGCCCAGGGCCCCGCGGAATCAGGGAGCCCCAGCATTTT
>-|TRBJ1-2|-|TRBV5-4
CASSFEGLGGNYGYTF
TGTGCCAGCAGCTTTGAGGGTCTCGGGGGTAACTATGGCTACACCTTC
>-|TRBJ2-3|-|TRBV10-1
CASSAYGIGTDTQYF
TGCGCCAGCAGTGCGTACGGGATAGGCACAGATACGCAGTATTTT